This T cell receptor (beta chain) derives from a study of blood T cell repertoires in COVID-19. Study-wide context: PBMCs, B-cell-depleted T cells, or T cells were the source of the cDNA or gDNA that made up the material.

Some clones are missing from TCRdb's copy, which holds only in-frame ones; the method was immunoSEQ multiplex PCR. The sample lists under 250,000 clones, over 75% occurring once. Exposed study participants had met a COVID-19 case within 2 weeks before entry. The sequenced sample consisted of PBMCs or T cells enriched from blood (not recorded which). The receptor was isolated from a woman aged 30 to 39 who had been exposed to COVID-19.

Here the CDR3 reads CASSGLAGEKADTQYF. The CDR3 DNA reads as TGTGCCAGCTCCGGACTAGCGGGAGAAAAGGCAGATACGCAGTATTTT. The chain uses TRBV5-6 and TRBJ2-3; 13 bases fit TRBD2. This CDR3 comprises 16 residues. V dropped 7 bases and J dropped 4; count of bases not matched to a gene: 9. Per the germline V gene, CDR1 is SGHDT and CDR2 is YYEEEE. Complete variable domain (other parts from reference TRBV5-6 and TRBJ2-3): DAGVTQSPTHLIKTRGQQVTLRCSPKSGHDTVSWYQQALGQGPQFIFQYYEEEERQRGNFPDRFSGHQFPNYSSELNVNALLLGDSALYLCASSGLAGEKADTQYFGPGTRLTVL.